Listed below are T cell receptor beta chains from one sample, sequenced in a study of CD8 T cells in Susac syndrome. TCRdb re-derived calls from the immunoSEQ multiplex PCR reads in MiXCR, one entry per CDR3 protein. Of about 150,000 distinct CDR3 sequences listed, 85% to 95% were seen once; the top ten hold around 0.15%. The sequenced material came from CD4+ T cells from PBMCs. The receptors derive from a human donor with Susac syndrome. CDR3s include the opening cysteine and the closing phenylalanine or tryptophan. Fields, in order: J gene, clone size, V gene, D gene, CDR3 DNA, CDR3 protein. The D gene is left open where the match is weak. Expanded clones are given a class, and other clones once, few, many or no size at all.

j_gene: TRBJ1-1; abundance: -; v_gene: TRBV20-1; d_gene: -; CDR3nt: TGCAGTGCTCCCGGAAATGCTGTGAGCACTGAAGCTTTCTTT; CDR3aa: CSAPGNAVSTEAFF
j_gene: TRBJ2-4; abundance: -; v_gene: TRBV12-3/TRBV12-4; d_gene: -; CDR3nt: TGTGCCAGCAGTCCGCGACAGCTCTCAGGGACCAAAAACATTCAGTACTTC; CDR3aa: CASSPRQLSGTKNIQYF
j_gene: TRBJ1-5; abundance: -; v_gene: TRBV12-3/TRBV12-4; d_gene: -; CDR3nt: TGTGCCAGCAGTAACCGGGAGCCCCAGCATTTT; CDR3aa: CASSNREPQHF
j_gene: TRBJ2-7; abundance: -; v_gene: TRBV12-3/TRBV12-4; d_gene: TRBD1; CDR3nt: TGTGCCAGCAGTTCTAACTTCGGGGGACAGGGATACGAGCAGTACTTC; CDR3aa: CASSSNFGGQGYEQYF
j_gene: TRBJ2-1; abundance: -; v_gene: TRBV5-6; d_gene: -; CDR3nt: TGTGCCAGCAGCCTGGGCCAGAATGAGCAGTTCTTC; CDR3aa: CASSLGQNEQFF
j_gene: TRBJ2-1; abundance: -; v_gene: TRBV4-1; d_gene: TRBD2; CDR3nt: TGCGCCAGCAGCCAAGGAGAGCGGGGGGACTACAATGAGCAGTTCTTC; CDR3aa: CASSQGERGDYNEQFF
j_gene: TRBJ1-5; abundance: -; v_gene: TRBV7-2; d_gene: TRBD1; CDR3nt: TGTGCCAGCAGCTTTGGGCAGGGGGGTCAGCCCCAGCATTTT; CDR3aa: CASSFGQGGQPQHF
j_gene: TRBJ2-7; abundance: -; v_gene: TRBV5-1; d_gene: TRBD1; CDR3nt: TGCGCCAGCAGCTTGCCACAGGGGGCCGGCTACGAGCAGTACTTC; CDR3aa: CASSLPQGAGYEQYF
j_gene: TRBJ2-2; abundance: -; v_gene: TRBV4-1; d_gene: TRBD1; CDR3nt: TGCGCCAGCAGCCAACCGGGACAGTTAACCGGGGAGCTGTTTTTT; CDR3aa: CASSQPGQLTGELFF
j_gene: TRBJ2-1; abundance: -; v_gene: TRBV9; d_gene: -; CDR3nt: TGTGCCAGCAGCGTAACCCCGGGGCTTTCCAACAATGAGCAGTTCTTC; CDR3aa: CASSVTPGLSNNEQFF
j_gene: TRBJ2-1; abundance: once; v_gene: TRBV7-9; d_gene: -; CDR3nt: TGTGCCAGCAGCTTACCAGGGTTACGCTACAATGAGCAGTTCTTC; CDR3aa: CASSLPGLRYNEQFF
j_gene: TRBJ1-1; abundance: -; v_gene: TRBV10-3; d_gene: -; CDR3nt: TGTGCCATCACTGGCAGTACGAACACTGAAGCTTTCTTT; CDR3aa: CAITGSTNTEAFF
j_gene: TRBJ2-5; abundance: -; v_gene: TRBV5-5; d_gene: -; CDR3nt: TGTGCCAGCAGCCCTGACAGTTCGCGACAAGAGACCCAGTACTTC; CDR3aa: CASSPDSSRQETQYF
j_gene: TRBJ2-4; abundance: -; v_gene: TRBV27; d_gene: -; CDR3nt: TGTGCCAGCAGTTTCCAAGGAGGGGCCAAAAACATTCAGTACTTC; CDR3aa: CASSFQGGAKNIQYF
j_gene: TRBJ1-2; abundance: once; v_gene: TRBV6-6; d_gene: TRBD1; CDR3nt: TGTGCCAGCTCCGACGGACAGGGGGACTATGGCTACACCTTC; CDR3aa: CASSDGQGDYGYTF
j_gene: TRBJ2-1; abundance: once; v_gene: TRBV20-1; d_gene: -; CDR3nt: TGCAGTGCTACAGGGGGAGTGGGGGGCGGGGATGAGCAGTTCTTC; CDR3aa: CSATGGVGGGDEQFF
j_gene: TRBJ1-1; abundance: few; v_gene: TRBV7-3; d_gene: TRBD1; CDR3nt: TGTGCCAGCAGCTCGGGACAGGTGAACACTGAAGCTTTCTTT; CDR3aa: CASSSGQVNTEAFF
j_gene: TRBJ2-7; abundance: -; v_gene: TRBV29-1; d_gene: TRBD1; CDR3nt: TGCAGCGTTGCAGGGGACAGGGGATCCTACGAGCAGTACTTC; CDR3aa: CSVAGDRGSYEQYF
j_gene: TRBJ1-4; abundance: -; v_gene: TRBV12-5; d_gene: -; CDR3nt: TGTGCTAGTGGTTTGTTCCCCCGGACAGCGGGAGGCGATGAAAAACTGTTTTTT; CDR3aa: CASGLFPRTAGGDEKLFF
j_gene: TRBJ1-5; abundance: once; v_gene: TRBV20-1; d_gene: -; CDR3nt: TGCAGTGCTGTGGGAGGCAGCCATAGCAATCAGCCCCAGCATTTT; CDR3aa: CSAVGGSHSNQPQHF
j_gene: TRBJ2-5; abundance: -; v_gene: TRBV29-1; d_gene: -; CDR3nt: TGCAGCGTTGAGGGATCGGTCGACCGGGCCCAGTACTTC; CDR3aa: CSVEGSVDRAQYF
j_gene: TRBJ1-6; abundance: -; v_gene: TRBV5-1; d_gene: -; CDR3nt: TGCGCCAGCCGAACGGGAGATTCACCCCTCCACTTT; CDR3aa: CASRTGDSPLHF
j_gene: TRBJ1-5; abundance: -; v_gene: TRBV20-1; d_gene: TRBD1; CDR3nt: TGCAGTGCTAGAGCCCCGCCGGGGACAGGGGTTTTTGGCAATCAGCCCCAGCATTTT; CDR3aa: CSARAPPGTGVFGNQPQHF
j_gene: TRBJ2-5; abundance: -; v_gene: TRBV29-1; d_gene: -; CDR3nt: TGCAGTCCCCTATTCGCCCAGACCCAGTACTTC; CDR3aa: CSPLFAQTQYF
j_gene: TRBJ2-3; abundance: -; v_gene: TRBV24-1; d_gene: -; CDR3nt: TGTGCCACCAGTGACCCGGGGCGGGCAGATACGCAGTATTTT; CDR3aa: CATSDPGRADTQYF
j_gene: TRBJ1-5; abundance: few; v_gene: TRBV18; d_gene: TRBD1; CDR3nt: TGTGCCAGCTCATCCGACAGGGGCCAGCCCCAGCATTTT; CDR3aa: CASSSDRGQPQHF
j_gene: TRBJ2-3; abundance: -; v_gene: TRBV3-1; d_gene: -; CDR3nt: TGTGCCAGCAGCCTTGGTCCCGCCTCCCGCCAGGATACGCAGTATTTT; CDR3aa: CASSLGPASRQDTQYF
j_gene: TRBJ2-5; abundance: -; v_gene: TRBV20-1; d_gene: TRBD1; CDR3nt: TGCAGTACCACCAATACAGGGGGAGAGACCCAGTACTTC; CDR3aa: CSTTNTGGETQYF
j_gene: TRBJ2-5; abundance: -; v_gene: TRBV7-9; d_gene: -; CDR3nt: TGTGCCAGCAGCTTCGATGCAGGGTGGTACCAAGAGACCCAGTACTTC; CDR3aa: CASSFDAGWYQETQYF
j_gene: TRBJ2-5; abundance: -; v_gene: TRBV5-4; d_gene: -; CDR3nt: TGTGCCAGCAGCTCACAGGAGCAAGAGACCCAGTACTTC; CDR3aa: CASSSQEQETQYF
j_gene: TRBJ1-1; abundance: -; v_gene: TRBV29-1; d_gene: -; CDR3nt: TGCAGCGTTGACTGGACGGTGAACACTGAAGCTTTCTTT; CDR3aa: CSVDWTVNTEAFF
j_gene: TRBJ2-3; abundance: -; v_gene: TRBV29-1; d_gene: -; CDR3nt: TGCAGCGTGTCTAGGACGGCGACCAATACGCAGTATTTT; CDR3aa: CSVSRTATNTQYF
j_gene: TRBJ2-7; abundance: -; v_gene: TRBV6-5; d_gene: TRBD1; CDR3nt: TGTGCCAGCAGTTACGGGGAAGGGGGCGGCTACGAGCAGTACTTC; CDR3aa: CASSYGEGGGYEQYF
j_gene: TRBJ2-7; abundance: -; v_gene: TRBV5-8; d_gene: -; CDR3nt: TGTGCCAGCAGCAGGGTCCTCTCCTACGAGCAGTACTTC; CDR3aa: CASSRVLSYEQYF
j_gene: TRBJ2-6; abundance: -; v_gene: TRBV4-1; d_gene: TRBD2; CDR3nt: TGCGCCAGCAGCCAAGACGGGAGGGATGGGTACTCTGGGGCCAACGTCCTGACTTTC; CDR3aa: CASSQDGRDGYSGANVLTF
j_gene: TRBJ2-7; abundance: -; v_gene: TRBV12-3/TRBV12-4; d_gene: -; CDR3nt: TGTGCCAGCCGCAATCCAGGGGTGGAGAACGAGCAGTACTTC; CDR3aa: CASRNPGVENEQYF
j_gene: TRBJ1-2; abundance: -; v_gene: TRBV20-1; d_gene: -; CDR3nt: TGCAGTGCTAGCCCAAGGTCGGGGGCCAGTGGCTACACCTTC; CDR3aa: CSASPRSGASGYTF
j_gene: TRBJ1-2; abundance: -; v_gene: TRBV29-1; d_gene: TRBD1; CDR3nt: TGCAGCGCATCAACAGGGGCCCTGGGCTATGGCTACACCTTC; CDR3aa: CSASTGALGYGYTF
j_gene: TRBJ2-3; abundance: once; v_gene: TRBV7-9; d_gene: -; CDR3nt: TGTGCCAGCAGCTTAGATGGTCAGACAGATACGCAGTATTTT; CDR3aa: CASSLDGQTDTQYF
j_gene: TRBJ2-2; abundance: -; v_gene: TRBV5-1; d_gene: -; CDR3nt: TGCGCCAGCAGCTTCGACATTACTCCTTCCGGGGAGCTGTTTTTT; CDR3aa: CASSFDITPSGELFF
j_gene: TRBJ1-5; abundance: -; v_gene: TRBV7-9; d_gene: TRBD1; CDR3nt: TGTGCCAGCAGCAAAGGGACAGGGAGCAATCAGCCCCAGCATTTT; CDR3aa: CASSKGTGSNQPQHF
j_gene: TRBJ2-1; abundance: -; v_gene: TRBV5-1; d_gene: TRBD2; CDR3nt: TGCGCCAGCAGCTGGCGGGGGGACAATGAGCAGTTCTTC; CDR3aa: CASSWRGDNEQFF
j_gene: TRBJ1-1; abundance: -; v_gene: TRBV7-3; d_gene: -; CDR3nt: TGTGCCAGCAGCGCAGGTTTTAACACTGAAGCTTTCTTT; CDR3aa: CASSAGFNTEAFF
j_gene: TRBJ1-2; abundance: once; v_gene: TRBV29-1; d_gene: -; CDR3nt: TGCAGCGTCGCTACACCAAACTATGGCTACACCTTC; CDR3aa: CSVATPNYGYTF
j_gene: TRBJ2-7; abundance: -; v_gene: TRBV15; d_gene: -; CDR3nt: TGTGCCACCTCAGATCCGACAGTATCCTACGAGCAGTACTTC; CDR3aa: CATSDPTVSYEQYF
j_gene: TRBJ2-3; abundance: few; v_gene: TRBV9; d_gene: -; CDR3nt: TGTGCCAGCAGCGTAATGGGGAAAGATACGCAGTATTTT; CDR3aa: CASSVMGKDTQYF
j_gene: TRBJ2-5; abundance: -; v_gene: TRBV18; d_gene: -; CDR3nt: TGTGCCAGCTCGGTTAGCGAAGAGACCCAGTACTTC; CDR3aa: CASSVSEETQYF
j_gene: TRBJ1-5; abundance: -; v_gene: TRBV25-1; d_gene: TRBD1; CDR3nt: TGTGCCAGCAGTGCACCGGGACAGGGCGCTCAGCCCCAGCATTTT; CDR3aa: CASSAPGQGAQPQHF
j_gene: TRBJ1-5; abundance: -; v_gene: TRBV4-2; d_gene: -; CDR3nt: TGTGCCAGCAGCCAGGTCCCCGACAGCAATCAGCCCCAGCATTTT; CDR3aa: CASSQVPDSNQPQHF
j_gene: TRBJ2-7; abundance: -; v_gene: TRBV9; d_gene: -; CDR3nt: TGTGCCAGCAGCGTAGCGCTTGCGGGCCCCTCTCACGAGCAGTACTTC; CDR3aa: CASSVALAGPSHEQYF
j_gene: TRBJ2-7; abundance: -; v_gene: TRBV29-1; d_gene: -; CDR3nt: TGCAGCGCCCAGGGGCCCGGCGCCTACGAGCAGTACTTC; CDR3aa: CSAQGPGAYEQYF
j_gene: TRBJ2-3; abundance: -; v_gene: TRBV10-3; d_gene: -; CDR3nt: TGTGCCAACAGGCCAGATACGCAGTATTTT; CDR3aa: CANRPDTQYF